These 31 T cell receptor beta chains came from one sample sequenced in a study of cytomegalovirus exposure and HLA in healthy donors. The PCR employed 60 Vbeta primers together with 13 Jbeta primers. Some clones are missing from TCRdb's copy, which holds only in-frame ones; the method was immunoSEQ multiplex PCR. The repertoire consists of around 150,000 clones, with approximately 80% occurring once and the leading ten covering 7.5% to 9%. The sequenced material came from PBMCs. Receptors originate from a male donor in good health and CMV-seropositive.

This chain uses TRBV7-6 with TRBJ2-2, with no clear D. The CDR3 totals 14 residues. The germline V and J ends were trimmed by 2 bases and 5 bases, with 9 bases remaining between them. Germline assignment: CDR1 SGHVS and CDR2 FNYEAQ. The CDR3 nucleotides read TGTGCCAGCAGCTTAACGATAACAACCGGGGAGCTGTTTTTT. This sequence encodes CASSLTITTGELFF.

This clone has just one count. Other DNA sequences in the same sample also yield this CDR3. The chain uses TRBV7-8 and TRBJ2-7; the D gene is possibly TRBD2 (6 bases). CDR1 is SGHVS, CDR2 FQNEAQ, per germline. V lost 3 bases and J 0 bases, leaving 15 bases between the germline ends. The CDR3 is made up of 16 amino acids. The DNA of the CDR3 is TGTGCCAGCAGCTTGGCGCGACTAGGGAGCTCCTACGAGCAGTACTTC. Its protein product is CASSLARLGSSYEQYF.

A word on this clone: A junction end diverges from the germline sequence, so it may reflect a read error. The chain carries TRBV27 and TRBJ2-6; D might be TRBD1 (6 bases). Germline V gene sequence: CDR1 MNHEY, CDR2 SMNVEV (reference sequence). The CDR3 covers 19 residues. CDR3 DNA: TGTGCCAGCAGTTTATATTTCTACCCGGACAGCTCTGGGGCCAACGGCCTGACTTTC. Translating it yields CASSLYFYPDSSGANGLTF.

The chain combines TRBV27 with TRBJ2-7; no clear D gene. CDR3 size: 13 residues. Trimming pared 3 bases from V and 0 bases from J, leaving 6 bases between. The germline gives CDR1 MNHEY, CDR2 SMNVEV (reference sequence). The DNA of the CDR3 is TGTGCCAGCAGTTTCGACTTCTCCTACGAGCAGTACTTC. As protein: CASSFDFSYEQYF.

The J gene is TRBJ1-4, the V gene TRBV10-3; 10 nucleotides align to TRBD1. The CDR3 runs to 14 residues. Germline V gene data show CDR1 as ENHRY and CDR2 as SYGVKD. The junction had 10 bases not matched to a gene; V was cut back by 11 bases and J by 7 bases. CDR3 bases: TGTGCCGCCAGCGGGACAGGGGTTTCTGAAAAACTGTTTTTT. This encodes CAASGTGVSEKLFF.

The rearrangement uses TRBV28 and TRBJ1-3; D is uncertain. The V end lost 9 bases, the J end lost 0 bases, and 6 bases lay between the germline ends. In germline, CDR1 is MDHEN, CDR2 SYDVKM. The CDR3 is 12 residues long. The CDR3 DNA sequence: TGTGCCAGTACATTCTCTGGAAACACCATATATTTT. It encodes CASTFSGNTIYF.

The chain joins TRBV6-5 to TRBJ2-7; maybe TRBD1 (6 bases). The V end lost 7 bases, the J end lost 1 base, and 14 bases lay between the germline ends. This CDR3 is 14 amino acids long. Germline CDR1 and CDR2: MNHEY and SVGAGI. In nucleotides, the CDR3 is TGTGCCAGCATCCAGACAGGCTATTCCTACGAGCAGTACTTC. This sequence encodes CASIQTGYSYEQYF.

The chain is built from TRBV18 and TRBJ1-2, with 11 bases matching TRBD1. With 6 bases clipped from V and 8 bases from J, the junction kept 11 bases outside the gene matches. The germline V gene encodes CDR1 KGHSH and CDR2 LQKENI. The CDR3 length is 15 residues. The CDR3 reads CASSTKPGQGEGYTF. The CDR3 bases are TGTGCCAGCTCTACGAAGCCGGGACAGGGGGAAGGCTACACCTTC.

The chain combines TRBV5-1 with TRBJ2-1; 9 nucleotides line up with TRBD2. V was clipped by 6 bases and J by 7 bases; unmatched bases: 5. CDR1 SGHRS and CDR2 YFSETQ come from the germline V gene. This CDR3 region has 13 residues. Written as DNA, the CDR3 is TGCGCCAGCACGGCGGGGGGGCCGAATGAGCAGTTCTTC. Translation gives CASTAGGPNEQFF.

In its sample, this clone was seen once. This chain links TRBV5-1 with TRBJ2-5; unclear D gene. V dropped 4 bases and J dropped 5 bases, with 12 bases sitting between them. The CDR3 spans 13 residues. Germline loops: CDR1 SGHRS, CDR2 YFSETQ. Written as DNA, the CDR3 is TGCGCCAGCAGCCCGGAGTCGAGGGAGACCCAGTACTTC. It encodes CASSPESRETQYF. Complete variable domain (other parts from reference TRBV5-1 and TRBJ2-5): KAGVTQTPRYLIKTRGQQVTLSCSPISGHRSVSWYQQTPGQGLQFLFEYFSETQRNKGNFPGRFSGRQFSNSRSEMNVSTLELGDSALYLCASSPESRETQYFGPGTRLLVL.

There are a few counts of this clone. The chain recombines TRBV28 with TRBJ1-1; D perhaps matches TRBD1 (5 bases). This CDR3 spans 14 amino acids. Trimming removed 5 bases from V and 5 bases from J, with 15 bases in between. The V gene's germline CDR1 is MDHEN and CDR2 SYDVKM. The CDR3 reads CASSLPGWGTEAFF. In DNA, the CDR3 is TGTGCCAGCAGTCTCCCAGGGTGGGGAACTGAAGCTTTCTTT.

This chain connects TRBV4-3 to TRBJ1-5; unclear D gene. V was pared by 0 bases and J by 6 bases, with 6 bases between. Germline assignment: CDR1 LGHNA and CDR2 YSLEER. CDR3 size: 13 residues. CDR3 loop: CASSQDRFQPQHF. The DNA of the CDR3 is TGCGCCAGCAGCCAAGATCGGTTTCAGCCCCAGCATTTT.

This clone has just one count. The DNA of the CDR3 is TGTGCCAGACTTAGCGGGATTAGCACAGATACGCAGTATTTT. It translates to CARLSGISTDTQYF. The chain recombines TRBV2 with TRBJ2-3, with 8 bases lining up with TRBD2. In germline, CDR1 is SNHLY, CDR2 FYNNEI. The V segment lost 9 bases and the J segment 0 bases; nucleotides outside the gene matches: 5. The CDR3 is 14 amino acids.

This chain uses TRBV6-5 with TRBJ2-1; the D is unclear. The ends were cut back, 6 bases at V and 11 bases at J, with 20 bases in the middle. The CDR3 is made up of 14 amino acids. Germline CDR1 is MNHEY and CDR2 is SVGAGI. CDR3 loop: CASSQSGDASKQFF. CDR3 bases: TGTGCCAGCAGCCAATCCGGAGACGCCTCGAAGCAGTTCTTC.

The rearrangement uses TRBV23-1 and TRBJ1-5, with 9 bases matching TRBD1. TRBV23-1 is an ORF, with its function uncertain. The junction had 3 bases not matched to a gene; V was cut back by 3 bases and J by 6 bases. This CDR3 comprises 14 residues. The CDR3 sequence: CASSQLTGGQPQHF. CDR3 nucleotides: TGCGCCAGCAGTCAGTTGACAGGGGGTCAGCCCCAGCATTTT.

The chain recombines TRBV10-3 with TRBJ2-7; TRBD2 matches 7 bases. The CDR3 is 14 amino acids. V was pared by 7 bases and J by 4 bases, with 10 bases of the junction left unmatched. CDR1 and CDR2 from the germline V gene are ENHRY and SYGVKD. The CDR3 loop reads CAIKKASGLYEQYF. The CDR3 DNA follows: TGTGCCATCAAGAAAGCTAGCGGACTTTACGAGCAGTACTTC.

V is TRBV7-6 and J is TRBJ2-2; the match to TRBD1 covers 8 bases. The CDR3 consists of 15 residues. CDR1 and CDR2 from the germline V gene are SGHVS and FNYEAQ. V gave up 2 bases and J gave up 7 bases; unmatched junction bases: 6. The CDR3 sequence: CASSLIQGAVGELFF. Here the CDR3 DNA reads TGTGCCAGCAGCTTAATTCAGGGGGCAGTCGGGGAGCTGTTTTTT.

The V and J genes are TRBV28 and TRBJ1-4; D perhaps matches TRBD1 (5 bases). Per the germline V gene, CDR1 is MDHEN and CDR2 is SYDVKM. Trimming left V 4 bases short and J 8 bases short, with 14 bases between. This CDR3 spans 14 amino acids. The CDR3 bases are TGTGCCAGCAGTTCGCTTGGGAGGGGAGAAAAACTGTTTTTT. Translating gives CASSSLGRGEKLFF.

Concerning this clone itself: The same CDR3 also results from other DNA sequences found in this sample. The CDR3 reads CASSLAGADTQYF. CDR3 DNA sequence: TGTGCCAGCAGCTTAGCCGGAGCAGATACGCAGTATTTT. The chain carries TRBV7-9 and TRBJ2-3; D remains unclear. V was clipped by 0 bases and J by 4 bases, with 5 bases between them. This CDR3 region has 13 residues. CDR1 and CDR2 (germline): SEHNR, FQNEAQ (reference sequence).

The chain is built from TRBV12-5 and TRBJ2-3, with no clear D. Germline-derived CDR1 and CDR2 are LGHNT and FRNRAP. V lost 6 bases, J lost 5 bases, and 9 bases lay in between. The CDR3 covers 12 residues. CDR3 DNA sequence: TGTGCTAGTGGCCCCCGGTTAGATACGCAGTATTTT. It yields the protein CASGPRLDTQYF.

The rearrangement links TRBV5-6 to TRBJ1-5, with D perhaps matching TRBD1 (5 bases). Germline CDR1 and CDR2: SGHDT and YYEEEE. The CDR3 consists of 17 residues. V shed 0 bases and J shed 3 bases, with 16 bases lying between them. The CDR3 is CASSLVPRRGSNQPQHF. DNA for the CDR3: TGTGCCAGCAGCTTGGTCCCCCGGAGGGGCTCCAATCAGCCCCAGCATTTT.

CDR3 sequence: CSAKTGGTGELFF. The CDR3 DNA reads as TGCAGCGCAAAGACAGGCGGCACCGGGGAGCTGTTTTTT. The chain recombines TRBV29-1 with TRBJ2-2, with a weak D call TRBD1 (6 bases). Trimming took off 7 bases at V and 4 bases at J, with 13 bases between the two ends. The CDR3 extends over 13 amino acids. CDR1 is SQVTM and CDR2 is ANQGSEA in the germline V gene.

This chain links TRBV15 with TRBJ2-7, with 8 bases matching TRBD2. V lost 1 base and J lost 5; bases outside the gene matches: 10. The CDR3 runs 16 residues. Per the germline V gene, CDR1 is LNHNV and CDR2 is YYDKDF (reference sequence). The CDR3 loop is CATSRVGRGAFHEQYF. CDR3 DNA sequence: TGTGCCACCAGCAGAGTGGGGCGGGGGGCGTTTCACGAGCAGTACTTC.

The chain links TRBV5-1 to TRBJ2-1; unclear D gene. V shed 2 bases and J shed 4 bases, with 4 bases lying between them. This CDR3 is 12 amino acids long. The germline V gene has CDR1 SGHRS and CDR2 YFSETQ. As DNA, the CDR3 is TGCGCCAGCAGCTTACAGTACAATGAGCAGTTCTTC. It encodes CASSLQYNEQFF.

This clone was picked up a small number of times. The chain is built from TRBV19 and TRBJ1-2, with D unclear. The length of the CDR3 is 12 residues. Deletions cut 7 bases from V and 4 bases from J, with 10 bases between. CDR1 LNHDA and CDR2 SQIVND come from the germline V gene (reference sequence). For the CDR3, the DNA is TGTGCCAGTATGGCAGGAACCTATGGCTACACCTTC. It specifies CASMAGTYGYTF. The complete variable domain, with remaining parts taken from reference TRBV19 and TRBJ1-2, reads DGGITQSPKYLFRKEGQNVTLSCEQNLNHDAMYWYRQDPGQGLRLIYYSQIVNDFQKGDIAEGYSVSREKKESFPLTVTSAQKNPTAFYLCASMAGTYGYTFGSGTRLTVV.

This chain uses TRBV19 with TRBJ1-2; no firm D call. The CDR3 is 14 amino acids. V gave up 7 bases and J gave up 8 bases, with 20 bases separating them. Germline V gives CDR1 LNHDA, CDR2 SQIVND (reference sequence). DNA of the CDR3: TGTGCCAGTACCCGAACGGACTCTAGGAGGGGCTACACCTTC. Protein product: CASTRTDSRRGYTF.

In this sample, this clone turned up a few times. This rearrangement joins TRBV10-3 to TRBJ1-2; maybe TRBD1 (5 bases). The CDR3 consists of 14 residues. Germline CDR1 is ENHRY and CDR2 is SYGVKD. Trimming pared 2 bases from V and 5 bases from J, leaving 12 bases between. The CDR3, as DNA: TGTGCCATCAGTGAGCCCCGACAGCCTTATGGCTACACCTTC. Translated, it gives CAISEPRQPYGYTF.

The V call is TRBV11-2, the J call TRBJ2-1; D possibly corresponds to TRBD2 (6 bases). CDR1 is SGHAT, CDR2 FQNNGV, per germline. This CDR3 spans 17 amino acids. V shed 0 bases and J shed 0 bases, with 12 bases lying between them. The CDR3, as DNA: TGTGCCAGCAGCTTAGAGGGGGGTGCCGGCTCCTACAATGAGCAGTTCTTC. This codes for CASSLEGGAGSYNEQFF.

The table lists this clone with a count of one. The chain combines TRBV7-2 with TRBJ2-1; TRBD2 is a possible D gene (5 bases). From germline, CDR1 is SGHTA and CDR2 FQGNSA. The ends were cut back, 6 bases at V and 7 bases at J, with 10 bases in the middle. This CDR3 contains 12 residues. The DNA of the CDR3 is TGTGCCAGCAGTTTTTCGGGGAATGAGCAGTTCTTC. Encoded protein: CASSFSGNEQFF. The whole variable domain, remainder taken from reference TRBV7-2 and TRBJ2-1, is GAGVSQSPSNKVTEKGKDVELRCDPISGHTALYWYRQSLGQGLEFLIYFQGNSAPDKSGLPSDRFSAERTGGSVSTLTIQRTQQEDSAVYLCASSFSGNEQFFGPGTRLTVL.

This rearrangement joins TRBV5-1 to TRBJ1-3, with no clear D. The ends were cut back, 4 bases at V and 0 bases at J, with 11 bases in the middle. The germline gives CDR1 SGHRS, CDR2 YFSETQ. This CDR3 contains 15 residues. CDR3 protein: CASSAYSSSGNTIYF. CDR3 nucleotide sequence: TGCGCCAGCAGCGCCTACTCGAGCTCTGGAAACACCATATATTTT. Filled out from reference TRBV5-1 and TRBJ1-3, the complete variable domain reads KAGVTQTPRYLIKTRGQQVTLSCSPISGHRSVSWYQQTPGQGLQFLFEYFSETQRNKGNFPGRFSGRQFSNSRSEMNVSTLELGDSALYLCASSAYSSSGNTIYFGEGSWLTVV.

The chain employs TRBV10-1 and TRBJ2-2; TRBD1 matches at 7 bases. After removal of 6 bases from V and 6 bases from J, the junction contained 13 bases not matched to a gene. Germline loops: CDR1 WNHNN, CDR2 SYGVQD (reference sequence). The CDR3 length is 16 residues. The CDR3 reads CASSPRGQVLAGELFF. The CDR3 DNA is TGCGCCAGCAGCCCGAGGGGGCAGGTTCTGGCCGGGGAGCTGTTTTTT.